This is a list of T cell receptor beta chains from one sample in a study of glioma-infiltrating T cells. From the multiplex PCR reads, TCRdb called clonotypes with MiXCR, one entry per CDR3 protein. The sample holds thousands of distinct CDR3 sequences, roughly 31% seen once. The sequenced sample consisted of glioma tissue, nonneoplastic brain tissue, or PBMCs (not recorded which). Receptors originate from a human donor with low-grade glioma or glioblastoma, undergoing nonglioma brain surgery, or in good health (not recorded which). Each CDR3 is given with its conserved first and last residue. The D gene is left open where the match is weak. Where a row states a size, it is once, few, many or the class of an expanded clone; other rows omit it.

j_gene | d_gene | abundance | v_gene | CDR3nt | CDR3aa
TRBJ2-3 | . | many | TRBV7-8 | TGTGCCAGCAGCTTTCAGGGTTCCCAGGATACGCAGTATTTT | CASSFQGSQDTQYF
TRBJ2-3 | TRBD1 | many | TRBV10-3 | TGTGCCATCAGGAGTACGACGGGACAGGGGCCAGATACGCAGTATTTT | CAIRSTTGQGPDTQYF
TRBJ2-1 | TRBD2 | many | TRBV7-2 | TGTGCCAGCAGCTTACAATCAGCGGGACCACCCAATGAGCAGTTCTTC | CASSLQSAGPPNEQFF
TRBJ1-6 | . | large | TRBV6-1 | TGTGCCAGCACCCAGGCCTCCTATAATTCACCCCTCCACTTT | CASTQASYNSPLHF
TRBJ2-1 | . | medium-sized | TRBV28 | TGTGCCAGCCTAGGTGGCGGGTACAATGAGCAGTTCTTC | CASLGGGYNEQFF
TRBJ1-1 | . | medium-sized | TRBV20-1 | TGCAGTGCTAGTGAAGGGGGGAACACTGAAGCTTTCTTT | CSASEGGNTEAFF
TRBJ1-1 | . | many | TRBV3-1 | TGTGCCAGCAGCCAAGATCCAATCATGGGAGCTTTCTTT | CASSQDPIMGAFF
TRBJ2-7 | TRBD1 | many | TRBV19 | TGTGCCAGTAGGGGACAGGGATCCCAGGCCGAGCAGTACTTC | CASRGQGSQAEQYF
TRBJ1-2 | . | many | TRBV5-1 | TGCGCCAGCAGCCCACAGGGATCAAACTATGGCTACACCTTC | CASSPQGSNYGYTF
TRBJ1-3 | . | many | TRBV7-3 | TGTGCCAGCAGCCCGGGACCTGGAAACACCATATATTTT | CASSPGPGNTIYF
TRBJ2-3 | TRBD2 | many | TRBV7-8 | TGTGCCAGCAGCGCTAGGAGCGGGAGCAGGGCAGATACGCAGTATTTT | CASSARSGSRADTQYF
TRBJ2-1 | TRBD2 | many | TRBV11-1 | TGTGCCAGCAGTAGCGGGAGGAATGAGCAGTTCTTC | CASSSGRNEQFF
TRBJ1-5 | TRBD1 | few | TRBV28 | TGTGCCAGCAGTAATCCCGGACAGGGGGAGCCGCCCCAGCATTTT | CASSNPGQGEPPQHF
TRBJ2-1 | TRBD2 | many | TRBV7-2 | TGTGCCAGCAGCCCGCAGGGGACTAGCGGACTCAATGAGCAGTTCTTC | CASSPQGTSGLNEQFF
TRBJ2-1 | TRBD2 | many | TRBV5-4 | TGTGCCAGCAGCTTGGAACGTAGCGGGACGGTCAATGAGCAGTTCTTC | CASSLERSGTVNEQFF
TRBJ2-7 | . | . | TRBV20-1 | TGCAGTGCTCGACAAACCAGCTCCTACGAGCAGTACTTC | CSARQTSSYEQYF
TRBJ1-2 | TRBD1 | . | TRBV28 | TGTGCCAGCTGGGGACAGGCCTATGGCTACACCTTC | CASWGQAYGYTF
TRBJ1-1 | . | medium-sized | TRBV10-3 | TGTGCCATCAGTGAGCTACAGTACATGAACACTGAAGCTTTCTTT | CAISELQYMNTEAFF
TRBJ2-5 | . | medium-sized | TRBV20-1 | TGCAGTGCCGAAGATAGGCAACAAGAGACCCAGTACTTC | CSAEDRQQETQYF
TRBJ2-5 | TRBD2 | many | TRBV7-2 | TGTGCCAGCGGATCCAGCGGGAGGGTAGGAGAGACCCAGTACTTC | CASGSSGRVGETQYF
TRBJ2-1 | . | few | TRBV12-3/TRBV12-4 | TGTGCCAGCAGTTTTTCGGACCTCACGCAGTTCTTC | CASSFSDLTQFF
TRBJ1-1 | . | medium-sized | TRBV6-2/TRBV6-3 | TGTGCCAGCAGTTACTCCTTCGGACGAAAAGCTTTCTTT | CASSYSFGRKAFF
TRBJ1-2 | TRBD1 | many | TRBV7-3 | TGTGCCAGCAGCCCCGGGACAGGGCTGTTGGGCTACACCTTC | CASSPGTGLLGYTF
TRBJ2-5 | . | medium-sized | TRBV28 | TGTGCCAGCAGTCCGGTAGGACGGATACAAGAGACCCAGTACTTC | CASSPVGRIQETQYF
TRBJ1-5 | . | medium-sized | TRBV18 | TGTGCCAGCTCACCACCCGATGGCCAGCCCCAGCATTTT | CASSPPDGQPQHF
TRBJ1-5 | . | medium-sized | TRBV20-1 | TGCAGTGCTATCCCGGGACGGCGCAATCAGCCCCAGCATTTT | CSAIPGRRNQPQHF
TRBJ1-2 | . | many | TRBV19 | TGTGCCAGTAGTACCGGGGGCACCTATGGCTACACCTTC | CASSTGGTYGYTF
TRBJ1-5 | . | . | TRBV30 | TGTGCCTGGAGTGCCAAGACAGTTTTTCGCCAGCATTTT | CAWSAKTVFRQHF